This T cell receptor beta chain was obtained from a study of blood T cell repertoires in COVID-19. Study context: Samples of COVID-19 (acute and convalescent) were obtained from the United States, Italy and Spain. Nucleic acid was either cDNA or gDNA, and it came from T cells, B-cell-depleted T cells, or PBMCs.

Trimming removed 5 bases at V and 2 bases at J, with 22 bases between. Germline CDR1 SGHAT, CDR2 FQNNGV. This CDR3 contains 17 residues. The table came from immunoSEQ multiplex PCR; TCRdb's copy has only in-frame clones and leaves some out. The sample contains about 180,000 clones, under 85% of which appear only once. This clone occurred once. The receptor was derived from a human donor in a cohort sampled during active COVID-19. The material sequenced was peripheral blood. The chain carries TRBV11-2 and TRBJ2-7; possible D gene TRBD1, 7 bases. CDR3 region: CASSRSTGERGTYEQYF. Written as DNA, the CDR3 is TGTGCCAGCAGCCGAAGCACAGGGGAACGGGGGACCTACGAGCAGTACTTC.